The T cell receptor (beta chain) under discussion was sequenced for a study of graft-versus-host responses after intestinal transplantation. Study background: Transplants given to recipients were multivisceral, liver-intestinal, or isolated intestinal.

Findings and caveats of the study: Early HvG declines after transplant were associated with peak circulating GvH clone levels. GvH clones appeared in recipient marrow, some first in ileum or blood.

As concerns this clone: Its specificity is unknown.

Assay: immunoSEQ multiplex PCR; the TCRdb copy retains only in-frame clones and omits some. The sample contains fewer than 95,000 clones, approximately 92% of which appear only once. CDR3 length: 18 amino acids. Germline CDR1 reads LNHDA; CDR2 reads SQIVND (reference sequence). Unmatched junction bases numbered 10, after V lost 6 bases and J lost 2 bases. The sequence was obtained from a human donor who received an intestinal transplant. The material was unstimulated CD8+ T cells sorted from spleen or lymph node cells, obtained before intestinal transplant. The gene calls are TRBV19 and TRBJ2-1; TRBD2 matches 13 bases. The CDR3 sequence is CASSQLAGGGFAYNEQFF. The CDR3 DNA reads as TGTGCCAGTAGCCAACTAGCGGGAGGGGGTTTTGCCTACAATGAGCAGTTCTTC.